Below, 3 T cell receptor beta chains from the same sample are listed, as sequenced in a study of T cells in localized non-small cell lung cancer. TCRdb keeps only in-frame clones here, not all; method: immunoSEQ multiplex PCR. The sample comprises 20,000 to 25,000 clones, roughly 89% of which are singletons, and around a fifth rests with the top ten. The material sequenced was peripheral blood, taken before any cancer treatment. Receptor source: a man aged 40 to 70 with stage I squamous cell lung carcinoma.

This rearrangement joins TRBV5-1 to TRBJ1-2; TRBD1 might be the D (6 bases). The V end lost 3 bases, the J end lost 4 bases, and 13 bases lay between the germline ends. Germline V lookup: CDR1 SGHRS, CDR2 YFSETQ. The CDR3 is 14 amino acids. This chain's CDR3 is CASSSPGTTYGYTF. The CDR3 DNA reads as TGCGCCAGCAGCTCCCCCGGGACAACCTATGGCTACACCTTC.

The rearrangement joins TRBV19 to TRBJ1-5; D gene unclear. The V end lost 2 bases, the J end lost 3 bases, and 17 bases lay between the germline ends. CDR3 length equals 17 residues. The germline V gene encodes CDR1 LNHDA and CDR2 SQIVND (reference sequence). CDR3 in amino acids: CASSIYVGLSSNQPQHF. For the CDR3, the DNA is TGTGCCAGTAGTATATATGTAGGGTTGAGCTCCAATCAGCCCCAGCATTTT.

Sample share makes this clone medium-sized (0.01 to 0.1%). The CDR3 region is CASSIRAGPYNEQFF. CDR3 coding DNA: TGTGCCAGCAGCATCCGGGCGGGTCCCTACAATGAGCAGTTCTTC. The rearrangement joins TRBV7-8 to TRBJ2-1; maybe TRBD2 (5 bases). Germline V gene lookup returns CDR1 SGHVS and CDR2 FQNEAQ. The CDR3 contains 15 residues. The ends were cut back, 5 bases at V and 2 bases at J, with 13 bases in the middle.